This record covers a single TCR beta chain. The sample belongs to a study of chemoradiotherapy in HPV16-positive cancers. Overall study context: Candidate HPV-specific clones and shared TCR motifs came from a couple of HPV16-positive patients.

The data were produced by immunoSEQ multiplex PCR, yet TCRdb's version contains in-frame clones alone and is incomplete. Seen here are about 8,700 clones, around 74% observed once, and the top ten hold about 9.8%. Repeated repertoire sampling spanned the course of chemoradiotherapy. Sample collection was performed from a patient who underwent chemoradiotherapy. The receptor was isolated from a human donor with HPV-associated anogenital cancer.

The CDR3 region is CATSRAQDGYTF. The DNA for the CDR3 is TGTGCCACCAGCAGGGCCCAGGATGGCTACACCTTC. The chain combines TRBV15 with TRBJ1-2; D unclear. With 3 bases removed from V and 6 bases from J, the gap between germline ends came to 8 bases. Per germline, CDR1 LNHNV and CDR2 YYDKDF (reference sequence). CDR3 length: 12 amino acids.